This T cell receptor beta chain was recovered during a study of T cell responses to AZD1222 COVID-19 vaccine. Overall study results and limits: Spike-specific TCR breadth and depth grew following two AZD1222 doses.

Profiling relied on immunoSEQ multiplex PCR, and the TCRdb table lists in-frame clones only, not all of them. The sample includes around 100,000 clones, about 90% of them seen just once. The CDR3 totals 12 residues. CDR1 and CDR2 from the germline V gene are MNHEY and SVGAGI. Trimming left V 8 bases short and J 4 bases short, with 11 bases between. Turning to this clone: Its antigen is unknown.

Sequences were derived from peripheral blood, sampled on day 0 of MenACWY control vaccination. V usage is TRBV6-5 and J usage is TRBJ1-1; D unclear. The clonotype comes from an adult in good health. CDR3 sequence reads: CASLSRGTEAFF. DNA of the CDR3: TGTGCCAGCCTATCACGGGGCACTGAAGCTTTCTTT.